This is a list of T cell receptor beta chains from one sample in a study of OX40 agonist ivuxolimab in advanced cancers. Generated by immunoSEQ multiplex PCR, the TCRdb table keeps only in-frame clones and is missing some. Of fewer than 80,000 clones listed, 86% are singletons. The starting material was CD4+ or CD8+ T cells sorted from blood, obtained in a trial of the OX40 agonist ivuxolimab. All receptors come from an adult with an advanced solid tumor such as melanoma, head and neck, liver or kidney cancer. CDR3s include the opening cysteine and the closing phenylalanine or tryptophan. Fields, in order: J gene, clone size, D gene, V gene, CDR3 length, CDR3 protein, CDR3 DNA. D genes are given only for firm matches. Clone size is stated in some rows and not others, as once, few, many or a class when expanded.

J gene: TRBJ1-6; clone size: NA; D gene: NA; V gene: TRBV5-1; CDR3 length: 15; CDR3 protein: CASSLEAGYNSPLHF; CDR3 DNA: TGCGCCAGCAGCTTGGAGGCTGGATATAATTCACCCCTCCACTTT
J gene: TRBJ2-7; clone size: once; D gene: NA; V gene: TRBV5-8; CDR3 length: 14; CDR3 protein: CASSLPPSGHEQYF; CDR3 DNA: TGTGCCAGCAGCTTGCCGCCCTCGGGCCACGAGCAGTACTTC
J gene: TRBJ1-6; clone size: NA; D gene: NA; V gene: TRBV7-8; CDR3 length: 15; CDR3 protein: CASSRGDGGYSPLHF; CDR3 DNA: TGTGCCAGCAGCCGTGGGGACGGGGGGTATTCACCCCTCCACTTT
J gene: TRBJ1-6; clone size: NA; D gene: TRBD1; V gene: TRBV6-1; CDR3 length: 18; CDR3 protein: CASSGPGMGTGGNSPLHF; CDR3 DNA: TGTGCCAGCAGTGGACCGGGGATGGGGACAGGGGGTAATTCACCCCTCCACTTT
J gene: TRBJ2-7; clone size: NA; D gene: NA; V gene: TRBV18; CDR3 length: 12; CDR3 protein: CASSTSNYEQYF; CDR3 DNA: TGTGCCAGCTCAACCTCTAACTACGAGCAGTACTTC
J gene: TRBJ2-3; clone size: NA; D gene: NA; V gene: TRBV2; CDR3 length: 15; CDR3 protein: CASTHERGETDTQYF; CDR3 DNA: TGTGCCAGCACCCACGAGAGGGGCGAGACAGATACGCAGTATTTT
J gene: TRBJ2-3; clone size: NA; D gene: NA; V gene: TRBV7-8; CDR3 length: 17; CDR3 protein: CASSLRVAGVPTDTQYF; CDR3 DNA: TGTGCCAGCAGCTTACGCGTGGCAGGGGTCCCCACAGATACGCAGTATTTT
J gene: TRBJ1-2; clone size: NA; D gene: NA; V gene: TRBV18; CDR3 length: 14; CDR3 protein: CASSPQVGDYGHTF; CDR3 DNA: TGTGCCAGCTCACCACAGGTTGGAGATTATGGCCACACCTTC
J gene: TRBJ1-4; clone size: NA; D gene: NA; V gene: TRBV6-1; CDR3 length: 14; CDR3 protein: CASSEAREYEKLFF; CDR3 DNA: TGTGCCAGCAGTGAAGCTCGTGAGTACGAAAAACTGTTTTTT
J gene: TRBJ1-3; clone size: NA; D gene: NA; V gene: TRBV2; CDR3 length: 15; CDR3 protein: CASSQSGNPGNTIYF; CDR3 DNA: TGTGCCAGCAGCCAATCAGGGAATCCTGGAAACACCATATATTTT